What follows are 5 T cell receptor beta chains derived from one specimen sequenced in a study of blood T cells in healthy people across ages. PCR was performed a second time for about 6 to 12 cycles using a sample-barcoded 5' primer and a J-beta primer mix. TCRdb fed the 5' RACE reads into MiXCR, producing one record per CDR3 protein. The repertoire holds hundreds of thousands of distinct CDR3 sequences, with approximately 52% as singletons. The specimen sequenced was blood. The receptor set was obtained from a woman older than 75 in good health.

Only one count was recorded for this clonotype. The chain employs TRBV5-1 and TRBJ2-2, with D tentatively TRBD1 or TRBD2 (5 bases each). V lost 0 bases to trimming and J lost 4 bases, with 13 bases between them. CDR1 SGHRS and CDR2 YFSETQ come from the germline V gene. The length of the CDR3 is 16 residues. The CDR3 loop reads CASSLGGKATTGELFF. CDR3 DNA sequence: TGCGCCAGCAGCTTGGGGGGGAAGGCGACCACCGGGGAGCTGTTTTTT.

The gene calls are TRBV6-2 or TRBV6-3 and TRBJ2-1; D call uncertain. Trimming left V 11 bases short and J 4 bases short, with 15 bases between. The germline gives CDR1 MNHEY, CDR2 SVGEGT. There are 13 residues in the CDR3. CDR3 coding DNA: TGTGCCGGAGACCGCGACGGATACAATGAGCAGTTCTTC. Its protein is CAGDRDGYNEQFF.

This clonotype was seen many times. This chain uses TRBV29-1 with TRBJ2-1; no clear D. The germline V and J ends were trimmed by 2 bases and 6 bases, with 11 bases remaining between them. Germline CDR1 SQVTM, CDR2 ANQGSEA. The CDR3 totals 13 residues. DNA for the CDR3: TGCAGCGTTGAAAAAGATGCAGGCAATGAGCAGTTCTTC. Its protein product is CSVEKDAGNEQFF.

This clonotype has just a few counts. This chain uses TRBV4-3 with TRBJ2-7; no reliable D call. Trimming shortened V by 0 bases and J by 5 bases, and 14 bases separated the two germline ends. Germline V gene data show CDR1 as LGHNA and CDR2 as YSLEER. The CDR3 sequence is 15 residues long. CDR3 in DNA: TGCGCCAGCAGCCAAGAGCAGGCTATGCAGGACGAGCAGTACTTC. The encoded protein is CASSQEQAMQDEQYF.

The chain combines TRBV28 with TRBJ2-1; D may be TRBD1 (6 bases). The V end lost 6 bases, the J end lost 12 bases, and 27 bases lay between the germline ends. The CDR3 consists of 16 residues. Germline V gene data show CDR1 as MDHEN and CDR2 as SYDVKM. CDR3 sequence (DNA): TGTGCCAGCAGCACGCGCAGGGGCTCAGCCGGTCATGTGCAGTTCTTC. It yields the protein CASSTRRGSAGHVQFF.